This T cell receptor beta chain was observed in a study of Graves' ophthalmopathy and Graves' hyperthyroidism. Study-wide results and limits: Blood also harbored most expanded thyroid clonotypes above 0.001 frequency. Ophthalmopathy progression was predicted by the model at approximately 71% sensitivity and about 74% specificity.

Presentation of ophthalmopathy in the donors involved moderate-to-severe activity, CAS ≥3, NOSPECS ≥4 and a duration under 3 months. Reliance was placed on clinical symptoms, serum thyroxine, TRAb, thyroid ultrasound and orbital computed tomography for diagnosis. RNA transcripts were the source from which TCR beta CDR3 regions were amplified. An opening RT-PCR round employed HTBI primers and preceded a second-round multiplex PCR. A single record per CDR3 protein comes from TCRdb applying MiXCR to the multiplex PCR reads. The sample shows 350,000 to 400,000 distinct CDR3 sequences, about 16% of them seen only once. The CDR3 sequence is 15 residues long. Trimming removed 2 bases at V and 10 bases at J, with 15 bases between. In germline, CDR1 is SGHVS, CDR2 FQNEAQ. This clonotype was seen many times. The antigen is undetermined.

Specimen: peripheral blood. This TCR was sampled from a woman between 18 and 29 years old with Graves' ophthalmopathy. The chain is built from TRBV7-8 and TRBJ1-6; D remains unclear. The CDR3 DNA sequence: TGTGCCAGCAGCTTATCAAGGGCAGTACGCTCACCCCTCCACTTT. Amino acid sequence: CASSLSRAVRSPLHF.